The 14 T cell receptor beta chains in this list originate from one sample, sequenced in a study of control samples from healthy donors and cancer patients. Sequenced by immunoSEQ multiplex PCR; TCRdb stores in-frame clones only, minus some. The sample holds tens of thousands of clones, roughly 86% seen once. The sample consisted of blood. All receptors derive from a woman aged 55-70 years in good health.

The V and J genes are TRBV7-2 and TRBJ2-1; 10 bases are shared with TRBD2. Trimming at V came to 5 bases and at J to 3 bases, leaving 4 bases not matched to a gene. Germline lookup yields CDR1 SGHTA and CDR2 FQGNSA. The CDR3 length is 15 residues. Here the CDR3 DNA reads TGTGCCAGCAGCCCTCGGACTAGCGGCTACAATGAGCAGTTCTTC. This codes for CASSPRTSGYNEQFF.

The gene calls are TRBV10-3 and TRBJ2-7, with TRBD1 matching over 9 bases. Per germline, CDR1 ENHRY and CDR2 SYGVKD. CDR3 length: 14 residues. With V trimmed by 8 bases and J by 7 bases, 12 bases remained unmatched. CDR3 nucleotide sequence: TGTGCCATCGAACCGGGACAGGGAGGGTGGGAGCAGTACTTC. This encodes CAIEPGQGGWEQYF.

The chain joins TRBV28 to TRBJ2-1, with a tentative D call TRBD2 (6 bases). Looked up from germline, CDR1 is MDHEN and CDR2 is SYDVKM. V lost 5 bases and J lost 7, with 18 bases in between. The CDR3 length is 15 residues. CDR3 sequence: CASSAYGTGVNEQFF. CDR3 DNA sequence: TGTGCCAGCAGTGCTTACGGGACGGGAGTAAATGAGCAGTTCTTC.

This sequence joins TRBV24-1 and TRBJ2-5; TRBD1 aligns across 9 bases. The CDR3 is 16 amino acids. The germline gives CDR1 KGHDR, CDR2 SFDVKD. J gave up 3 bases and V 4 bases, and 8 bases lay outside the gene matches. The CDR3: CATSDLLGQGKETQYF. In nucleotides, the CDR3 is TGTGCCACCAGTGACTTATTGGGACAGGGTAAAGAGACCCAGTACTTC.

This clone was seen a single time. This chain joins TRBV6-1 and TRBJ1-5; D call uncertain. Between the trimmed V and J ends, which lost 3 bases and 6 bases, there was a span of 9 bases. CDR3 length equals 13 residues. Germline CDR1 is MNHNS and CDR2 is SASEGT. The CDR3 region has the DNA TGTGCCAGCAGTGAGCAGGCGAGTCAGCCCCAGCATTTT. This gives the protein CASSEQASQPQHF.

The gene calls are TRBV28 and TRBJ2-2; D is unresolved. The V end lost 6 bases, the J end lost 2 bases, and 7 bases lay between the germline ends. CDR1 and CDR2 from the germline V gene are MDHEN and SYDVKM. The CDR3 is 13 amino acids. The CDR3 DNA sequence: TGTGCCAGCAGAGACCAAAACACCGGGGAGCTGTTTTTT. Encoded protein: CASRDQNTGELFF.

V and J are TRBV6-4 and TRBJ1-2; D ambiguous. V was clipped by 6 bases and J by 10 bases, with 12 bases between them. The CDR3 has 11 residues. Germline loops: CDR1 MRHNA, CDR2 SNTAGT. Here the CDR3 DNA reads TGTGCCAGCAGGGAAGGGTTTTCCTACACCTTC. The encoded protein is CASREGFSYTF.

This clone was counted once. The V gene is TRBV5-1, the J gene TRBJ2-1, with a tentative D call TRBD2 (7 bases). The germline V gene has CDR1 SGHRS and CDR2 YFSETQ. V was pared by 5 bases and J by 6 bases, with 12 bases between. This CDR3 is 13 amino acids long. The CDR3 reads CASSGGGANEQFF. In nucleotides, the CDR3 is TGCGCCAGCAGTGGAGGGGGGGCCAATGAGCAGTTCTTC.

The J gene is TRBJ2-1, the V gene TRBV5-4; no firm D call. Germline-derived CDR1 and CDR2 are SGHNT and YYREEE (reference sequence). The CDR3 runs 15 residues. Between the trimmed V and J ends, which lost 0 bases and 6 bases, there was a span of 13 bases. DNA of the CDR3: TGTGCCAGCAGCTTGGTCGGACCCGCTTCCAATGAGCAGTTCTTC. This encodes CASSLVGPASNEQFF.

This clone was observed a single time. The CDR3 reads CASSIKASGGLTDTQYF. The CDR3 coding sequence is TGTGCCAGTAGTATCAAGGCTAGCGGGGGGTTGACGGATACGCAGTATTTT. The rearrangement joins TRBV19 to TRBJ2-3; 11 bases are a match to TRBD2. There are 17 residues in the CDR3. The trim removed 3 bases at V and 6 bases at J, leaving 11 bases unmatched. Germline CDR1 reads LNHDA; CDR2 reads SQIVND (reference sequence).

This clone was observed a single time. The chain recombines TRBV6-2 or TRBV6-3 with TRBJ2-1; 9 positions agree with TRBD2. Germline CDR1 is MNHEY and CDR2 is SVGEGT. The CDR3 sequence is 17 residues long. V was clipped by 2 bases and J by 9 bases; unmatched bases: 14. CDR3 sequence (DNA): TGTGCCAGCAGTTACGGTGCGGGGGGGTCCCTAGGGGTTGAGCAGTTCTTC. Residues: CASSYGAGGSLGVEQFF.

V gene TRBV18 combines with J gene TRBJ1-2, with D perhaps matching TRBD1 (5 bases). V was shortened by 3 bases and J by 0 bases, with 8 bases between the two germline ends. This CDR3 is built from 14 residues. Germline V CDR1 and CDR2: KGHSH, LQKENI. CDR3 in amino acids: CASSPDRTNYGYTF. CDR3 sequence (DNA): TGTGCCAGCTCACCCGACAGAACTAACTATGGCTACACCTTC. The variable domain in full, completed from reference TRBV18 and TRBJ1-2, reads NAGVMQNPRHLVRRRGQEARLRCSPMKGHSHVYWYRQLPEEGLKFMVYLQKENIIDESGMPKERFSAEFPKEGPSILRIQQVVRGDSAAYFCASSPDRTNYGYTFGSGTRLTVV.

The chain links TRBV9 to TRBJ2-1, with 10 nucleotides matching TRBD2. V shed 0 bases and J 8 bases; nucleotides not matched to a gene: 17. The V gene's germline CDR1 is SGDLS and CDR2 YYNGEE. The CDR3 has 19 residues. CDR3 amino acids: CASSVAPSGSSGVGHEQFF. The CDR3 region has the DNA TGTGCCAGCAGCGTAGCGCCTAGCGGGAGTTCAGGGGTTGGTCATGAGCAGTTCTTC.

CDR3: CASSVKFTGGTDTQYF. DNA for the CDR3: TGTGCCAGCAGTGTGAAGTTTACGGGGGGCACAGATACGCAGTATTTT. The rearrangement joins TRBV6-1 to TRBJ2-3; a possible D gene is TRBD2 (6 bases). The V end lost 4 bases, the J end lost 1 base, and 15 bases lay between the germline ends. The CDR3 spans 16 residues. Germline V lookup: CDR1 MNHNS, CDR2 SASEGT.